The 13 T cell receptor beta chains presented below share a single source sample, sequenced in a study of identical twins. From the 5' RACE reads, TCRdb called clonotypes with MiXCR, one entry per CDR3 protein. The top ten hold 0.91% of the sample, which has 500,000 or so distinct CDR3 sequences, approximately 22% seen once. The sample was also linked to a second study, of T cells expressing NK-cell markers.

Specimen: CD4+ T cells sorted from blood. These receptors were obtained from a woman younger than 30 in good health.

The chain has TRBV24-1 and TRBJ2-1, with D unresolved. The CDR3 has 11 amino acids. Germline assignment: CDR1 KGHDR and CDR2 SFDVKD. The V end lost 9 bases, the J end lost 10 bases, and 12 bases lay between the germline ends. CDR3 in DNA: TGTGCCACCGGGAAGGAAGGGGAGCAGTTCTTC. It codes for CATGKEGEQFF.

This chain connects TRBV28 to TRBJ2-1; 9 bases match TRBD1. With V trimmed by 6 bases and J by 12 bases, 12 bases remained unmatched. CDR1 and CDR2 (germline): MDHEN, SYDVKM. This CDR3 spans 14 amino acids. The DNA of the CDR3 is TGTGCCAGCAGCTCGGGACAGGGAACAATGGGGCAGTTCTTC. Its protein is CASSSGQGTMGQFF.

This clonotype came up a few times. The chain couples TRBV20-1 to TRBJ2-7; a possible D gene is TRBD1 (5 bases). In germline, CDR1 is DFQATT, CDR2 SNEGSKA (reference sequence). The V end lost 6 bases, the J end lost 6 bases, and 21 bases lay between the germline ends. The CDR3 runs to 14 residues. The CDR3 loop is CSAPAWAGQGEQYF. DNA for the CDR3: TGCAGTGCCCCAGCTTGGGCAGGCCAGGGCGAGCAGTACTTC.

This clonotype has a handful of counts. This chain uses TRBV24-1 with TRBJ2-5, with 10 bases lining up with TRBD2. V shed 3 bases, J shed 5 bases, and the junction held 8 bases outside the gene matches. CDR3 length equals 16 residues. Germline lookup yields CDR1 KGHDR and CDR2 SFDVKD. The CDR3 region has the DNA TGTGCCACCAGTGATGAAAGCGGGGGGGCTGGGGAGACCCAGTACTTC. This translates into CATSDESGGAGETQYF.

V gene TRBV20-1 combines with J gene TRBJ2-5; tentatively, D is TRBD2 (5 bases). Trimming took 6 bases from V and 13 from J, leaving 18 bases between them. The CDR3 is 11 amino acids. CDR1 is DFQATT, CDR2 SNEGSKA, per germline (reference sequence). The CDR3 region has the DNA TGCAGTGCGACCGGACTCGCCTCGCGGTACTTC. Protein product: CSATGLASRYF.

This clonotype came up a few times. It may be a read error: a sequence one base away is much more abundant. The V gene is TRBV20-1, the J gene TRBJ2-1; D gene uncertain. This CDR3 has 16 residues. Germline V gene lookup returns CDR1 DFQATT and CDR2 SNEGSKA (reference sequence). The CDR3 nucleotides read TGCAGTGTTAGATCACTTTCGACAAACTCCTACAATGAGCAGTTCTTC. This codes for CSVRSLSTNSYNEQFF.

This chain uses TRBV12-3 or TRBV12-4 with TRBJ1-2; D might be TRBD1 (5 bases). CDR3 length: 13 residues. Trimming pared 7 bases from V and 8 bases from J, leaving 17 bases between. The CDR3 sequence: CASNKGRLGGYTF. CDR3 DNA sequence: TGTGCCAGCAATAAGGGACGTCTGGGGGGCTACACCTTC.

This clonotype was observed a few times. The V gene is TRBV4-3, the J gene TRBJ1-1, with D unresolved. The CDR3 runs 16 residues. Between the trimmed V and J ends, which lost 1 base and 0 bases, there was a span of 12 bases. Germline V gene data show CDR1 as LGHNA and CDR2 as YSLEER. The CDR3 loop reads CASSQAIGVLNTEAFF. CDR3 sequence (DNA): TGCGCCAGCAGCCAAGCAATCGGAGTATTGAACACTGAAGCTTTCTTT.

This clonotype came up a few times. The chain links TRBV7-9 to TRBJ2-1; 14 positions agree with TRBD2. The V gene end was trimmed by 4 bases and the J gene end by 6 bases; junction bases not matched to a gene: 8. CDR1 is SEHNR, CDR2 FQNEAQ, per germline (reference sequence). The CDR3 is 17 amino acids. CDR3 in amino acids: CASSSRGTSGGLNEQFF. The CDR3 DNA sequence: TGTGCCAGCAGCTCAAGAGGGACTAGCGGGGGACTCAATGAGCAGTTCTTC.

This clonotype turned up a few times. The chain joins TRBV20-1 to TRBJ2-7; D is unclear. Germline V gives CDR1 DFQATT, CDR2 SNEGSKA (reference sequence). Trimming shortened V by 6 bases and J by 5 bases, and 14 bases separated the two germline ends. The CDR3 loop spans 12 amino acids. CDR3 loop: CSAGEQSDEQYF. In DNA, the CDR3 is TGCAGTGCGGGCGAGCAATCCGACGAGCAGTACTTC.

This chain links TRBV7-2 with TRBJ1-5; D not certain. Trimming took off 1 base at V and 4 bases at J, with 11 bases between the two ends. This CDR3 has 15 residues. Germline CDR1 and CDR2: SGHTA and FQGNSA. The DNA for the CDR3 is TGTGCCAGCAGCTTAGGGACTGGGTGGAATCAGCCCCAGCATTTT. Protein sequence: CASSLGTGWNQPQHF.

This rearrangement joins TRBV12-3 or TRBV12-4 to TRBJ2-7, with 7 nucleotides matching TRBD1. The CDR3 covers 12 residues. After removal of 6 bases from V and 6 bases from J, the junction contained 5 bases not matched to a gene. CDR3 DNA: TGTGCCAGCAGCCGGAACAGGGGCGAGCAGTACTTC. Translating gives CASSRNRGEQYF.

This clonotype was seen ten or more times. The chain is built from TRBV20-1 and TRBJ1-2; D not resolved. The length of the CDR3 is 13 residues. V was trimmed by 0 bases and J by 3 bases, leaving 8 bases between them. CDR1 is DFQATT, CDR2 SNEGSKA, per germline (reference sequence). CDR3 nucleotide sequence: TGCAGTGCTAGAGATGGGCGAGACTATGGCTACACCTTC. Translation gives CSARDGRDYGYTF.